The text below deals with one T cell receptor (beta chain). The antigen is unknown. RNA extraction was followed by reverse transcription into cDNA, which acted as the sequencing template. Some clones are missing from TCRdb's copy, which holds only in-frame ones; the method was immunoSEQ multiplex PCR. The sample shows approximately 210,000 clones, more than 60% of them seen only once. The sample is drawn from a study of CD8+ T cells in alopecia areata. Study at large: Treatment with tofacitinib (6 to 18 months) was followed by 6 months off drug. Findings and limits, study-wide: The treated group had a single nonresponder, limiting CD8+ expansion-response conclusions. A great number of expanded lesional clones endured in scalp and blood during tofacitinib.

V was shortened by 4 bases and J by 3 bases, with 16 bases between the two germline ends. The CDR3 is 14 amino acids. Germline V CDR1 and CDR2: SQVTM, ANQGSEA. Treatment reported: oral pan-JAK inhibitor, 5-10 mg twice daily. Individuals with alopecia areata gave both lesional scalp punch biopsies and peripheral blood for collection. The clonotype originates from a human donor with alopecia areata. The specimen comprised CD4+ T cells sorted from blood, sampled at week 44, from a patient treated with tofacitinib. V usage is TRBV29-1 and J usage is TRBJ2-7; D may correspond to TRBD1 or TRBD2 (6 bases each). Written as DNA, the CDR3 is TGCAGCGTTGCAGGGGTAGGGGGGAACTACGAGCAGTACTTC. Translated, it gives CSVAGVGGNYEQYF.